The 22 T cell receptor beta chains given below trace back to one sample, sequenced in a study of shared clonotypes between healthy human individuals. Sequencing used immunoSEQ multiplex PCR; TCRdb keeps in-frame clones, though not all of them. The table lists roughly 2.4 million clones, approximately 94% of them singletons, with less than 0.15% in the top ten. Sequencing was carried out using naive CD4+ T cells sorted from blood. Stated subset: CD45RA+ positively selected. These receptors were obtained from a man aged 18 to 30 in good health.

A note on this clone: This specimen includes other DNA sequences encoding the same CDR3. The chain uses TRBV5-1 and TRBJ2-7, with 8 nucleotides matching TRBD1. CDR3 size: 12 residues. V trimming: 4 bases; J trimming: 4 bases; junction bases outside the gene matches: 1. The germline gives CDR1 SGHRS, CDR2 YFSETQ. This CDR3 is CASSGTGYEQYF. The CDR3 DNA reads TGCGCCAGCAGCGGGACAGGATACGAGCAGTACTTC.

The chain couples TRBV9 to TRBJ2-5; 7 bases map to TRBD1. The germline CDR1 and CDR2 sequences are SGDLS and YYNGEE. J gave up 3 bases and V 3 bases, and 11 bases lay outside the gene matches. The CDR3 runs to 16 residues. The DNA of the CDR3 is TGTGCCAGCAGCGCAGGGCAGGGGGTAGGGAAAGAGACCCAGTACTTC. Its translation: CASSAGQGVGKETQYF.

This chain connects TRBV6-1 to TRBJ2-3, with D uncertain. Germline CDR1 reads MNHNS; CDR2 reads SASEGT. Trimming shortened V by 0 bases and J by 1 base, and 11 bases separated the two germline ends. The CDR3 is 16 residues long. The CDR3 region is CASSEAAFWGTDTQYF. The CDR3 nucleotides are TGTGCCAGCAGTGAAGCAGCCTTCTGGGGCACAGATACGCAGTATTTT.

With respect to this clone: Mismatch with germline at one junction end may stem from a read error. This chain links TRBV4-3 with TRBJ2-1; 8 nucleotides match TRBD2. This CDR3 is 18 amino acids long. Germline V lookup: CDR1 LGHNA, CDR2 YSLEER. CDR3 sequence: CASSHPGGEISSYNGQFF. CDR3 coding DNA: TGCGCCAGCAGCCATCCGGGGGGGGAGATCAGCTCCTACAATGGGCAGTTCTTC.

J is TRBJ2-2 and V is TRBV18, with D possibly being TRBD2 (5 bases). Germline-derived CDR1 and CDR2 are KGHSH and LQKENI. The CDR3 loop spans 14 amino acids. V was cut by 3 bases and J by 4 bases, with 9 bases left in between. The CDR3 here is CASSPRDGTGELFF. CDR3 bases: TGTGCCAGCTCACCCCGGGATGGCACCGGGGAGCTGTTTTTT.

V usage is TRBV30 and J usage is TRBJ2-1, with 10 bases lining up with TRBD2. J was trimmed by 6 bases and V by 2 bases; bases with no gene match: 7. This CDR3 contains 15 residues. Germline V gene lookup returns CDR1 GTSNPN and CDR2 SVGIG (reference sequence). The CDR3 is CAWSKGTSEGNEQFF. The CDR3 DNA reads TGTGCCTGGAGTAAGGGGACTAGCGAGGGCAATGAGCAGTTCTTC.

The rearrangement joins TRBV6-5 to TRBJ2-2; D remains unclear. Between the trimmed V and J ends, which lost 4 bases and 6 bases, there was a span of 3 bases. The CDR3 length is 11 residues. Germline CDR1 is MNHEY and CDR2 is SVGAGI. CDR3 bases: TGTGCCAGCAGTTCGGCCGGGGAGCTGTTTTTT. This encodes CASSSAGELFF.

The chain combines TRBV6-5 with TRBJ1-2; no definite D call. This CDR3 comprises 14 residues. The V and J ends lost 7 bases and 5 bases respectively, with 17 bases between them. Germline-derived CDR1 and CDR2 are MNHEY and SVGAGI. CDR3 DNA sequence: TGTGCCAGCAAAATGTCCGGGGTGGGTTATGGCTACACCTTC. Encoded protein: CASKMSGVGYGYTF.

The V and J genes are TRBV10-3 and TRBJ1-1; D is uncertain. From germline, CDR1 is ENHRY and CDR2 SYGVKD. Trimming pared 0 bases from V and 4 bases from J, leaving 6 bases between. The CDR3 contains 13 residues. The CDR3 here is CAISESSSTEAFF. CDR3 DNA sequence: TGTGCCATCAGTGAGTCCTCGAGCACTGAAGCTTTCTTT.

This chain connects TRBV2 to TRBJ2-1; D might be TRBD1 (5 bases). This CDR3 has 12 residues. V was trimmed by 4 bases and J by 8 bases, leaving 9 bases between them. Per germline, CDR1 SNHLY and CDR2 FYNNEI. Written as DNA, the CDR3 is TGTGCCAGCAGTGTAATAGGGGATGAGCAGTTCTTC. It translates to CASSVIGDEQFF.

Turning to this clone: The same CDR3 also results from other DNA sequences found in this sample. The chain employs TRBV5-4 and TRBJ2-7, with 9 bases lining up with TRBD1. Germline loops: CDR1 SGHNT, CDR2 YYREEE (reference sequence). The CDR3 totals 15 residues. With 2 bases clipped from V and 1 base from J, the junction kept 4 bases outside the gene matches. This CDR3 is CASSLSGTGSYEQYF. CDR3 DNA: TGTGCCAGCAGCTTATCTGGGACAGGGTCCTACGAGCAGTACTTC.

This clone was recorded a few times. The sample carries other DNA sequences with the same CDR3. V usage is TRBV5-1 and J usage is TRBJ2-1; D not resolved. The V gene's germline CDR1 is SGHRS and CDR2 YFSETQ. V was clipped by 0 bases and J by 5 bases, with 0 bases between them. The length of the CDR3 is 11 residues. The chain's CDR3 is CASSLDNEQFF. CDR3 nucleotide sequence: TGCGCCAGCAGCTTGGACAATGAGCAGTTCTTC.

This rearrangement joins TRBV7-6 to TRBJ2-1; TRBD2 agrees at 10 bases. Trimming took 4 bases from V and 2 from J; bases not matched to a gene: 5. The CDR3 extends over 16 amino acids. Germline values: CDR1 SGHVS, CDR2 FNYEAQ. The CDR3 region is CASSSASGGPYNEQFF. The CDR3 DNA sequence: TGTGCCAGCAGCTCCGCTAGCGGGGGTCCCTACAATGAGCAGTTCTTC.

The rearrangement links TRBV6-1 to TRBJ1-5; 7 bases are a match to TRBD1. The CDR3 spans 13 residues. Unmatched junction bases numbered 5, after V lost 6 bases and J lost 6 bases. The germline CDR1 and CDR2 sequences are MNHNS and SASEGT. Here the CDR3 DNA reads TGTGCCAGCAGCGACAGGGCGGCTCAGCCCCAGCATTTT. This translates into CASSDRAAQPQHF.

This rearrangement joins TRBV10-3 to TRBJ2-5, with 10 positions matching TRBD1. V lost 7 bases to trimming and J lost 5 bases; unmatched junction nucleotides: 4. Germline loops: CDR1 ENHRY, CDR2 SYGVKD. This CDR3 is built from 13 residues. For the CDR3, the DNA is TGTGCCATCACCCCGGGACAGGGGGAGACCCAGTACTTC. Its protein is CAITPGQGETQYF.

The CDR3 is CASSMGTSGSNQPQHF. Here the CDR3 DNA reads TGTGCCAGTAGTATGGGTACCAGCGGTTCCAATCAGCCCCAGCATTTT. This chain connects TRBV19 to TRBJ1-5; no clear D gene. The V gene lost 3 bases and the J gene lost 3 bases, with 15 bases spanning the gap. Germline assignment: CDR1 LNHDA and CDR2 SQIVND (reference sequence). The CDR3 has 16 amino acids.

The V call is TRBV2, the J call TRBJ2-3; 12 positions match TRBD2. The ends lost 10 bases at V and 4 bases at J; junction bases unmatched: 9. CDR3 length: 15 residues. Germline V CDR1 and CDR2: SNHLY, FYNNEI. The CDR3 DNA reads TGTGCCACGTCTGCGGGACTAGCGGGTTCAGATACGCAGTATTTT. Translated, it gives CATSAGLAGSDTQYF.

The chain links TRBV28 to TRBJ2-7; 11 nucleotides line up with TRBD1. Losses at the gene ends were 0 bases for V and 2 bases for J; bases not matched to a gene: 9. This CDR3 spans 18 amino acids. The germline V gene encodes CDR1 MDHEN and CDR2 SYDVKM. The CDR3 DNA reads TGTGCCAGCAGTTTATGGTTTTCGTTGGGACAGGGGGCCTACGAGCAGTACTTC. It yields the protein CASSLWFSLGQGAYEQYF.

The chain recombines TRBV6-1 with TRBJ2-1; 12 bases line up with TRBD2. J was trimmed by 15 bases and V by 7 bases; bases with no gene match: 10. Per the germline V gene, CDR1 is MNHNS and CDR2 is SASEGT. The CDR3 sequence is 13 residues long. The DNA for the CDR3 is TGTGCCAGCACTCCGACTAGCGGGGGTTCCTTGTTCTTC. Translated: CASTPTSGGSLFF.

The J gene is TRBJ1-4, the V gene TRBV4-1; D uncertain. CDR1 and CDR2 from the germline V gene are MGHRA and YSYEKL. V lost 1 base and J lost 8, with 14 bases in between. The CDR3 extends over 15 amino acids. CDR3 coding DNA: TGCGCCAGCAGCCAAGCCCGTGACCTAGGGGAAAAACTGTTTTTT. It translates to CASSQARDLGEKLFF.

V is TRBV7-9 and J is TRBJ1-2; TRBD1 is a possible D gene (6 bases). The germline CDR1 and CDR2 sequences are SEHNR and FQNEAQ (reference sequence). V was trimmed by 5 bases and J by 0 bases, leaving 13 bases between them. The CDR3 is 15 amino acids. The CDR3 loop is CASSVGQNPNYGYTF. In DNA, the CDR3 is TGTGCCAGCAGCGTAGGACAGAACCCTAACTATGGCTACACCTTC.

About this clone: The same CDR3 can be traced to other DNA sequences in this sample. This sequence joins TRBV6-5 and TRBJ2-3, with D hard to call. The CDR3 extends over 13 amino acids. The V gene's germline CDR1 is MNHEY and CDR2 SVGAGI. Trimming took off 0 bases at V and 1 base at J, with 2 bases between the two ends. As DNA, the CDR3 is TGTGCCAGCAGTTACTCCGGCACAGATACGCAGTATTTT. Amino acid sequence: CASSYSGTDTQYF.